What follows are 22 T cell receptor beta chains derived from one specimen sequenced in a study of T cell repertoires in cytomegalovirus infection. TCRdb re-called the reads through MiXCR, storing one row per CDR3 protein. The profile shows about 360,000 distinct CDR3 sequences, 15% to 20% of them singletons. The sequenced sample consisted of PBMCs. The source is a human donor in good health (CMV status not recorded). Some clones in this sample may be carry-over from other donors' samples.

The chain uses TRBV27 and TRBJ2-7, with D hard to call. Germline V gene lookup returns CDR1 MNHEY and CDR2 SMNVEV (reference sequence). V was clipped by 6 bases and J by 2 bases, with 14 bases between them. The CDR3 is 14 amino acids. The chain's CDR3 is CASRITGSPYEQYF. As DNA, the CDR3 is TGTGCCAGCAGGATAACCGGGTCCCCCTACGAGCAGTACTTC.

This sequence joins TRBV7-9 and TRBJ1-3; no reliable D call. V dropped 3 bases and J dropped 0 bases, with 12 bases sitting between them. CDR1 is SEHNR and CDR2 is FQNEAQ in the germline V gene (reference sequence). This CDR3 spans 16 amino acids. DNA for the CDR3: TGTGCCAGCAGCTTCCGATCAGGCGGCTCTGGAAACACCATATATTTT. It yields the protein CASSFRSGGSGNTIYF.

This clonotype was detected many times. V usage is TRBV11-2 and J usage is TRBJ1-3; TRBD1 is a possible D gene (6 bases). CDR1 and CDR2 from the germline V gene are SGHAT and FQNNGV. The CDR3 covers 13 residues. V lost 1 base and J 11 bases, leaving 12 bases between the germline ends. CDR3 protein: CASSLGTDSPIYF. The CDR3 DNA sequence: TGTGCCAGCAGCTTAGGCACGGACAGCCCCATATATTTT.

This clonotype was detected ten times or more. The chain uses TRBV7-6 and TRBJ2-3; no clear D. Germline V gene sequence: CDR1 SGHVS, CDR2 FNYEAQ. The CDR3 runs 14 residues. V gave up 2 bases and J gave up 0 bases, with 6 bases separating them. CDR3 sequence reads: CASSLYSSTDTQYF. In DNA, the CDR3 is TGTGCCAGCAGCTTATACTCTAGCACAGATACGCAGTATTTT.

V usage is TRBV10-3 and J usage is TRBJ2-1; TRBD2 agrees at 11 bases. V trimming: 4 bases; J trimming: 8 bases; junction bases outside the gene matches: 10. CDR1 ENHRY and CDR2 SYGVKD come from the germline V gene. The CDR3 spans 16 residues. DNA for the CDR3: TGTGCCATCAGTGGAGGGATAGCGGGAGGGCAGGATGAGCAGTTCTTC. Protein: CAISGGIAGGQDEQFF.

This clonotype was seen repeatedly, ten times or more. This chain joins TRBV5-8 and TRBJ1-5; the D is unclear. V gave up 4 bases and J gave up 0 bases, with 8 bases separating them. The V gene's germline CDR1 is SGHTS and CDR2 YDEGEE. CDR3 length: 14 amino acids. CDR3 in amino acids: CASSRRISNQPQHF. CDR3 sequence (DNA): TGTGCCAGCAGCCGACGGATTAGCAATCAGCCCCAGCATTTT.

The chain uses TRBV6-5 and TRBJ2-7; D is perhaps TRBD1 (6 bases). This CDR3 contains 13 residues. CDR1 and CDR2 from the germline V gene are MNHEY and SVGAGI. The V end was cut by 7 bases, the J end by 2 bases, with 12 bases between. The CDR3 DNA is TGTGCCAGCATGGACAGTCTCACCTACGAGCAGTACTTC. Protein product: CASMDSLTYEQYF.

The rearrangement links TRBV6-2 or TRBV6-3 to TRBJ2-4, with 9 bases that match TRBD2. The V and J ends lost 4 bases and 4 bases, in that order; junction bases with no gene match: 2. The length of the CDR3 is 14 residues. CDR1 is MNHEY, CDR2 SVGEGT, per germline. CDR3 coding DNA: TGTGCCAGCAGTTTAAGCGGGAGGAAAAACATTCAGTACTTC. It codes for CASSLSGRKNIQYF.

Many counts were recorded for this clonotype. The chain is built from TRBV7-2 and TRBJ2-7; maybe TRBD1 (5 bases). The germline CDR1 and CDR2 sequences are SGHTA and FQGNSA. The ends were cut back, 2 bases at V and 6 bases at J, with 17 bases in the middle. CDR3 length equals 15 residues. The CDR3 region has the DNA TGTGCCAGCAGCTTACGGGTAGGACAATATGCCGAGCAGTACTTC. Translation gives CASSLRVGQYAEQYF. The full variable domain, rest sourced from reference TRBV7-2 and TRBJ2-7, is GAGVSQSPSNKVTEKGKDVELRCDPISGHTALYWYRQSLGQGLEFLIYFQGNSAPDKSGLPSDRFSAERTGGSVSTLTIQRTQQEDSAVYLCASSLRVGQYAEQYFGPGTRLTVT.

The chain employs TRBV10-2 and TRBJ1-2; 7 nucleotides align to TRBD1. This CDR3 comprises 14 residues. Trimming at V came to 4 bases and at J to 7 bases, leaving 9 bases not matched to a gene. CDR1 and CDR2 from the germline V gene are WSHSY and SAAADI. The CDR3 sequence: CASSALNRGGGYTF. CDR3 in DNA: TGCGCCAGCAGTGCCCTGAACAGGGGAGGTGGCTACACCTTC.

This clonotype was observed once. The V and J genes are TRBV5-6 and TRBJ1-1; perhaps TRBD1 as D (5 bases). Trimming removed 4 bases at V and 6 bases at J, with 16 bases between. Germline lookup yields CDR1 SGHDT and CDR2 YYEEEE. The CDR3 contains 14 residues. The CDR3 DNA follows: TGTGCCAGCAGCGCAGGGATTAGATACTCTGAAGCTTTCTTT. Protein product: CASSAGIRYSEAFF.

The genes are TRBV9 and TRBJ2-7; TRBD2 is a possible D gene (6 bases). The CDR3 covers 15 residues. V dropped 3 bases and J dropped 7 bases, with 20 bases sitting between them. The germline V gene has CDR1 SGDLS and CDR2 YYNGEE. The CDR3 protein is CASSAGAEGPLEQYF. CDR3 DNA sequence: TGTGCCAGCAGCGCCGGGGCGGAGGGACCTCTTGAGCAGTACTTC.

This clonotype was picked up a small number of times. Mismatch with germline at one junction end may stem from a read error. The gene calls are TRBV5-3 and TRBJ2-1, with D perhaps given as TRBD1 or TRBD2 (6 bases each). TRBV5-3 has ORF status, its function being uncertain. This CDR3 region has 15 residues. The CDR3 nucleotides read TGTGCCAGCAGCTTGGGGCTAGGGGGGTACAATGAGCAGTTCTTC. Its protein product is CASSLGLGGYNEQFF.

Written as DNA, the CDR3 is TGTGCCAGCAGTCGCCCCCAGGGGTACAATGAGCAGTTCTTC. Its protein product is CASSRPQGYNEQFF. The chain couples TRBV28 to TRBJ2-1, with D perhaps TRBD1 (6 bases). Germline V lookup: CDR1 MDHEN, CDR2 SYDVKM. The CDR3 runs 14 residues. V dropped 5 bases and J dropped 4 bases, with 12 bases sitting between them.

This clonotype has only a few counts. This chain connects TRBV6-2 or TRBV6-3 to TRBJ2-7, with D perhaps assigned TRBD1 or TRBD2 (5 bases each). Germline CDR1 reads MNHEY; CDR2 reads SVGEGT. The V end was cut by 8 bases, the J end by 5 bases, with 28 bases between. The CDR3 is 17 amino acids. DNA for the CDR3: TGTGCCAGCCATTCCTGGGACGCGTGGAGACGAGGGGACGAGCAGTACTTC. Its translation: CASHSWDAWRRGDEQYF.

This clonotype was seen only a few times. The rearrangement joins TRBV4-2 to TRBJ2-3; D call uncertain. Germline values: CDR1 LGHNA, CDR2 YNFKEQ. V lost 0 bases and J lost 2, with 12 bases in between. CDR3 length: 16 residues. For the CDR3, the DNA is TGTGCCAGCAGCCAAGAGAGCCCCCCCTCCACAGATACGCAGTATTTT. Translation gives CASSQESPPSTDTQYF.

This clonotype was detected ten times or more. The V and J genes are TRBV7-6 and TRBJ2-5; a possible D gene is TRBD2 (5 bases). The germline CDR1 and CDR2 sequences are SGHVS and FNYEAQ. The V gene lost 5 bases and the J gene lost 4 bases, with 11 bases spanning the gap. CDR3 length: 13 amino acids. The CDR3 is CASSRGLRETQYF. Written as DNA, the CDR3 is TGTGCCAGCAGCCGAGGGCTCCGAGAGACCCAGTACTTC. The full variable domain, rest sourced from reference TRBV7-6 and TRBJ2-5, is GAGVSQSPRYKVTKRGQDVALRCDPISGHVSLYWYRQALGQGPEFLTYFNYEAQQDKSGLPNDRFSAERPEGSISTLTIQRTEQRDSAMYRCASSRGLRETQYFGPGTRLLVL.

This clonotype showed up just a few times. The chain links TRBV2 to TRBJ1-2, with 9 bases matching TRBD1. This CDR3 has 14 amino acids. Germline values: CDR1 SNHLY, CDR2 FYNNEI. Trimming at V came to 7 bases and at J to 8 bases, leaving 11 bases not matched to a gene. This CDR3 is CASTFAQGAEGYTF. The CDR3 coding sequence is TGTGCCAGCACTTTTGCACAGGGGGCTGAGGGCTACACCTTC.

This clonotype has a count of ten or more. This sequence joins TRBV7-2 and TRBJ2-4, with D tentatively TRBD1 (7 bases). The ends were cut back, 5 bases at V and 6 bases at J, with 11 bases in the middle. This CDR3 comprises 13 residues. The V gene's germline CDR1 is SGHTA and CDR2 FQGNSA. CDR3 amino acids: CASSLQGGNIQYF. CDR3 coding DNA: TGTGCCAGCAGCCTGCAGGGGGGAAACATTCAGTACTTC. Filled out from reference TRBV7-2 and TRBJ2-4, the complete variable domain reads GAGVSQSPSNKVTEKGKDVELRCDPISGHTALYWYRQSLGQGLEFLIYFQGNSAPDKSGLPSDRFSAERTGGSVSTLTIQRTQQEDSAVYLCASSLQGGNIQYFGAGTRLSVL.

This clonotype was found many times. The genes are TRBV7-2 and TRBJ2-3; D not resolved. Trimming removed 1 base at V and 4 bases at J, with 6 bases between. The V gene's germline CDR1 is SGHTA and CDR2 FQGNSA. The CDR3 is 13 residues long. For the CDR3, the DNA is TGTGCCAGCAGCTTAGTTTCAGCAGATACGCAGTATTTT. Amino acids: CASSLVSADTQYF.

On this clonotype: Being one base from a much bigger clone, this may be a read error. This sequence joins TRBV6-5 and TRBJ1-1; no clear D gene. From germline, CDR1 is MNHEY and CDR2 SVGAGI. The CDR3 totals 14 residues. Between the trimmed V and J ends, which lost 4 bases and 3 bases, there was a span of 12 bases. The CDR3 reads CASSWAAVDTEAFF. CDR3 in DNA: TGTGCCAGCAGTTGGGCGGCAGTGGACACTGAAGCTTTCTTT.

The CDR3 spells CASSPLGQEQETQYF. CDR3 in DNA: TGCGCCAGCAGCCCTTTGGGACAGGAGCAAGAGACCCAGTACTTC. The chain joins TRBV5-1 to TRBJ2-5, with 8 bases aligning to TRBD1. Unmatched junction bases numbered 7, after V lost 4 bases and J lost 2 bases. This CDR3 has 15 residues. Germline values: CDR1 SGHRS, CDR2 YFSETQ.